This TCR beta chain was captured in a study of Tregs in tolerant kidney transplant recipients. Across the study: Mixed chimerism was transient after nonmyeloablative marrow transplants from related graft donors. Overall study findings and caveats: Donor-specific Treg expansion exceeded global Treg expansion in tolerant patients, suggesting antigen drive.

The germline V gene has CDR1 KGHSH and CDR2 LQKENI. The CDR3 spans 13 residues. V was clipped by 2 bases and J by 1 base, with 5 bases between them. This table comes from immunoSEQ multiplex PCR, and its TCRdb copy is limited to in-frame clones, with some not included. The sample lists over 85,000 clones, approximately 93% occurring once. Notes on this clone: Its specificity is not known.

The material was CD4+ T cells from blood, obtained before the transplant. The chain links TRBV18 to TRBJ2-5; D gene unclear. The sequence came from a human donor who received a combined kidney and bone marrow transplant. CDR3: CASSPDIQETQYF. The CDR3 DNA is TGTGCCAGCTCACCAGACATCCAAGAGACCCAGTACTTC.